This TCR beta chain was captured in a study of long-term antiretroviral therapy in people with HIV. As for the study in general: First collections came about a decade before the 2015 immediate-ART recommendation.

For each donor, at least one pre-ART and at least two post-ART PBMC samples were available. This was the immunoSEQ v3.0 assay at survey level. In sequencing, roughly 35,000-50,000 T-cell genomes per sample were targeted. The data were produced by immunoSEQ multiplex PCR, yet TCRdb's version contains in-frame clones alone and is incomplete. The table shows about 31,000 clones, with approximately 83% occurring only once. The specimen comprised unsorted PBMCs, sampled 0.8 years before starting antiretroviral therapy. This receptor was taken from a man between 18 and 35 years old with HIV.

The CDR3: CSVAQGANYGYTF. As DNA, the CDR3 is TGCAGCGTCGCACAGGGGGCCAACTATGGCTACACCTTC. This chain connects TRBV29-1 to TRBJ1-2, with TRBD1 matching over 9 bases. This CDR3 comprises 13 residues. V lost 6 bases and J lost 2; bases outside the gene matches: 4. Germline lookup yields CDR1 SQVTM and CDR2 ANQGSEA.